The next 19 T cell receptor beta chains were all read from a single sample in a study of human T cells and chemical hapten exposure. TCRdb independently ran MiXCR on the RACE reads; one entry per CDR3 protein. Of 380,000 or so distinct CDR3 sequences in the sample, around 4.8% were seen once. Stated time point: patch test 1, 2 weeks after DPC sensitization. Treatment indicated: therapeutic diphenylcyclopropenone sensitization with weekly scalp DPC. The sample was whole blood, taken in connection with sensitization to the hapten diphenylcyclopropenone (DPC). The receptors derive from a woman between 50 and 59 years old with alopecia areata. Some clones in this sample may be carry-over from other donors' samples.

This clonotype was counted at least ten times. The gene calls are TRBV4-2 and TRBJ1-2, with TRBD1 identical over 10 bases. After removal of 3 bases from V and 2 bases from J, the junction contained 6 bases not matched to a gene. This CDR3 spans 16 amino acids. Germline V lookup: CDR1 LGHNA, CDR2 YNFKEQ. In DNA form, the CDR3 reads TGTGCCAGCAGCCACATGGGACAGGGGCAAAACTATGGCTACACCTTC. This gives the protein CASSHMGQGQNYGYTF.

The sample holds many counts of this clonotype. V usage is TRBV7-2 and J usage is TRBJ2-3, with D unclear. The V gene's germline CDR1 is SGHTA and CDR2 FQGNSA. Trimming left V 2 bases short and J 3 bases short, with 12 bases between. This CDR3 is 15 amino acids long. The CDR3: CASSLQSSLTDTQYF. The CDR3 DNA sequence: TGTGCCAGCAGCTTACAAAGCTCTCTTACAGATACGCAGTATTTT.

The chain links TRBV20-1 to TRBJ2-1, with 11 bases lining up with TRBD2. The CDR3 has 12 residues. The germline gives CDR1 DFQATT, CDR2 SNEGSKA (reference sequence). Germline trimming cut 3 bases from V and 15 bases from J; bases unmatched to any gene: 7. The CDR3 reads CSASGSGGARFF. CDR3 bases: TGCAGTGCTAGTGGTAGCGGGGGGGCAAGGTTCTTC.

This clonotype appeared many times. The rearrangement uses TRBV4-1 and TRBJ2-3; D uncertain. This CDR3 comprises 14 residues. The germline gives CDR1 MGHRA, CDR2 YSYEKL. Trimming removed 6 bases at V and 1 base at J, with 11 bases between. The chain's CDR3 is CASRQLSGTDTQYF. DNA of the CDR3: TGCGCCAGCAGGCAACTTTCCGGCACAGATACGCAGTATTTT.

This chain uses TRBV29-1 with TRBJ2-2; D remains ambiguous. Germline values: CDR1 SQVTM, CDR2 ANQGSEA. Between the trimmed V and J ends, which lost 7 bases and 3 bases, there was a span of 6 bases. The CDR3 totals 11 residues. CDR3 region: CSAADTGELFF. DNA for the CDR3: TGCAGCGCAGCCGACACCGGGGAGCTGTTTTTT.

This chain joins TRBV28 and TRBJ1-1, with D possibly being TRBD1 (5 bases). The CDR3 runs to 16 residues. Trimming cost V 7 bases and J 4 bases, with 22 bases left between them. Germline CDR1 is MDHEN and CDR2 is SYDVKM. CDR3 DNA sequence: TGTGCCAGCACCCCACCACGCGGGGCCAGGGCCACTGAAGCTTTCTTT. Protein product: CASTPPRGARATEAFF.

This clonotype was seen a handful of times. The V call is TRBV6-5, the J call TRBJ1-1, with D perhaps TRBD1 (5 bases). V was trimmed by 8 bases and J by 11 bases, leaving 15 bases between them. Germline loops: CDR1 MNHEY, CDR2 SVGAGI. CDR3 size: 11 residues. CDR3 amino acids: CASAGALRAFF. The CDR3 DNA is TGTGCCAGCGCTGGGGCATTACGCGCTTTCTTT.

Ten or more counts support this clonotype. V usage is TRBV27 and J usage is TRBJ2-3; the D gene could be TRBD1 or TRBD2 (5 bases each). The CDR3 spans 17 residues. Trimming removed 6 bases at V and 1 base at J, with 20 bases between. The germline V gene has CDR1 MNHEY and CDR2 SMNVEV (reference sequence). The CDR3 loop reads CASRGVERVEGTDTQYF. In DNA form, the CDR3 reads TGTGCCAGCAGGGGGGTGGAACGGGTGGAGGGCACAGATACGCAGTATTTT.

This chain links TRBV7-2 with TRBJ2-3; D gene unclear. Germline V lookup: CDR1 SGHTA, CDR2 FQGNSA. CDR3 length equals 13 residues. V gave up 4 bases and J gave up 3 bases, with 8 bases separating them. Here the CDR3 reads CASSYTRTDTQYF. CDR3 nucleotide sequence: TGTGCCAGCAGCTACACCAGAACAGATACGCAGTATTTT.

The sample holds many counts of this clonotype. The chain carries TRBV29-1 and TRBJ2-7, with TRBD1 as a possible D gene (7 bases). Germline CDR1 reads SQVTM; CDR2 reads ANQGSEA. With 0 bases removed from V and 4 bases from J, the gap between germline ends came to 10 bases. CDR3 length equals 13 residues. As DNA, the CDR3 is TGCAGCGTTGAAGACAGGGGGAGGTACGAGCAGTACTTC. This translates into CSVEDRGRYEQYF.

This clonotype was detected ten times or more. V gene TRBV7-9 combines with J gene TRBJ2-7, with 8 bases fitting TRBD1. The CDR3 runs to 16 residues. V gave up 3 bases and J gave up 7 bases; unmatched junction bases: 14. CDR1 and CDR2 (germline): SEHNR, FQNEAQ (reference sequence). CDR3 residues: CASSFPSTGAREEQYF. Here the CDR3 DNA reads TGTGCCAGCAGCTTCCCGTCGACAGGGGCCAGAGAAGAGCAGTACTTC.

V gene TRBV14 combines with J gene TRBJ1-5, with D possibly TRBD1 on 5 matching bases. The V gene lost 2 bases and the J gene lost 5 bases, with 13 bases spanning the gap. The CDR3 contains 15 residues. Germline CDR1 reads SGHDN; CDR2 reads FVKESK. CDR3 protein: CASSQQRDFYQPQHF. The CDR3 DNA reads as TGTGCCAGCAGCCAACAGAGGGACTTCTATCAGCCCCAGCATTTT.

This clonotype came up a few times. J is TRBJ2-7 and V is TRBV28, with D perhaps being TRBD1 or TRBD2 (5 bases each). CDR1 is MDHEN and CDR2 is SYDVKM in the germline V gene. Trimming left V 6 bases short and J 2 bases short, with 14 bases between. The CDR3 totals 14 residues. The CDR3 sequence is CASRRGVATYEQYF. The CDR3 DNA reads TGTGCCAGCAGGAGGGGCGTGGCTACCTACGAGCAGTACTTC.

This clonotype was seen at least ten times. The V gene is TRBV7-2, the J gene TRBJ1-4; D perhaps matches TRBD1 (5 bases). The CDR3 has 15 amino acids. The germline V gene has CDR1 SGHTA and CDR2 FQGNSA. Between the trimmed V and J ends, which lost 3 bases and 4 bases, there was a span of 12 bases. DNA for the CDR3: TGTGCCAGCAGCTTGAGGGGCGCGGGTAATGAAAAACTGTTTTTT. This translates into CASSLRGAGNEKLFF.

Many counts were recorded for this clonotype. This rearrangement joins TRBV5-1 to TRBJ2-5; D uncertain. Trimming stripped 6 bases from V and 1 base from J, with 16 bases between. This CDR3 comprises 15 residues. Germline assignment: CDR1 SGHRS and CDR2 YFSETQ. Here the CDR3 reads CASTRDGGAQETQYF. The DNA for the CDR3 is TGCGCCAGCACCCGTGACGGCGGCGCCCAAGAGACCCAGTACTTC.

This clonotype was seen repeatedly, ten times or more. CDR3 sequence: CASTSAGAGGPNTGELFF. The CDR3 DNA reads as TGTGCCAGCACCTCCGCGGGGGCGGGAGGGCCGAACACCGGGGAGCTGTTTTTT. The chain is built from TRBV28 and TRBJ2-2, with 9 bases aligning to TRBD2. Germline loops: CDR1 MDHEN, CDR2 SYDVKM. The J segment lost 0 bases and the V segment lost 7 bases, leaving 12 bases of the junction unmatched. The length of the CDR3 is 18 residues.

The chain couples TRBV28 to TRBJ2-1; TRBD2 aligns across 11 bases. Looked up from germline, CDR1 is MDHEN and CDR2 is SYDVKM. The CDR3 loop spans 17 amino acids. V was pared by 1 base and J by 4 bases, with 6 bases of the junction left unmatched. In DNA, the CDR3 is TGTGCCAGCAGTTTATACATAGCGGGGGGGCCTTACAATGAGCAGTTCTTC. Translation: CASSLYIAGGPYNEQFF.

This clonotype has at least ten counts. The V and J genes are TRBV7-9 and TRBJ2-1; D possibly corresponds to TRBD2 (5 bases). The CDR3 has 14 amino acids. Germline assignment: CDR1 SEHNR and CDR2 FQNEAQ (reference sequence). V was shortened by 1 base and J by 8 bases, with 12 bases between the two germline ends. The chain's CDR3 is CASSLVAFGDEQFF. The CDR3 DNA is TGTGCCAGCAGCTTAGTAGCGTTCGGGGATGAGCAGTTCTTC. The whole variable domain, filled in from reference TRBV7-9 and TRBJ2-1, reads DTGVSQNPRHKITKRGQNVTFRCDPISEHNRLYWYRQTLGQGPEFLTYFQNEAQLEKSRLLSDRFSAERPKGSFSTLEIQRTEQGDSAMYLCASSLVAFGDEQFFGPGTRLTVL.

CDR3: CASSVLLEPTGELFF. CDR3 sequence (DNA): TGTGCCAGCAGCGTTCTCCTGGAGCCCACCGGGGAGCTGTTTTTT. V usage is TRBV7-9 and J usage is TRBJ2-2; D uncertain. The CDR3 sequence is 15 residues long. Looked up from germline, CDR1 is SEHNR and CDR2 is FQNEAQ (reference sequence). Trimming removed 5 bases at V and 4 bases at J, with 14 bases between.